Following are 31 T cell receptor beta chains from one sample sequenced in a study of OX40 agonist ivuxolimab in advanced cancers. Profiled with immunoSEQ multiplex PCR; TCRdb holds only in-frame clones, not every one. The sample shows 70,000 to 85,000 clones, 70% to 90% of them seen only once. This specimen was CD4+ or CD8+ T cells sorted from blood, taken in a trial of the OX40 agonist ivuxolimab. All receptors come from an adult with an advanced solid tumor such as melanoma, head and neck, liver or kidney cancer.

The gene calls are TRBV19 and TRBJ2-1; no definite D call. Trimming shortened V by 5 bases and J by 9 bases, and 11 bases separated the two germline ends. This CDR3 is 12 amino acids long. Germline CDR1 is LNHDA and CDR2 is SQIVND (reference sequence). The CDR3 DNA is TGTGCCAGTAGTGCCAGGAGACTTGAGCAGTTCTTC. Amino acid sequence: CASSARRLEQFF.

The rearrangement links TRBV7-6 to TRBJ2-6, with a weak D call TRBD1 (6 bases). The CDR3 is 18 residues long. Per germline, CDR1 SGHVS and CDR2 FNYEAQ. Trimming removed 4 bases at V and 0 bases at J, with 16 bases between. In nucleotides, the CDR3 is TGTGCCAGCAGCTCGGGGACACCGCTGACCTCTGGGGCCAACGTCCTGACTTTC. Amino acids: CASSSGTPLTSGANVLTF.

The CDR3 loop reads CASSLGLAGYTDTQYF. The CDR3 DNA reads as TGTGCCAGCAGCTTGGGACTAGCGGGGTACACAGATACGCAGTATTTT. J is TRBJ2-3 and V is TRBV5-8; 11 bases are a match to TRBD2. Unmatched junction bases numbered 2, after V lost 0 bases and J lost 2 bases. In germline, CDR1 is SGHTS, CDR2 YDEGEE. The CDR3 consists of 16 residues.

V and J are TRBV28 and TRBJ2-2; a possible D gene is TRBD2 (6 bases). Germline V gene data show CDR1 as MDHEN and CDR2 as SYDVKM. The V gene lost 3 bases and the J gene lost 1 base, with 12 bases spanning the gap. The CDR3 loop spans 16 amino acids. CDR3 protein: CASSFSWGVNTGELFF. The CDR3, as DNA: TGTGCCAGCAGTTTTTCATGGGGGGTGAACACCGGGGAGCTGTTTTTT. The whole variable domain, filled in from reference TRBV28 and TRBJ2-2, reads DVKVTQSSRYLVKRTGEKVFLECVQDMDHENMFWYRQDPGLGLRLIYFSYDVKMKEKGDIPEGYSVSREKKERFSLILESASTNQTSMYLCASSFSWGVNTGELFFGEGSRLTVL.

The chain combines TRBV7-8 with TRBJ2-7; D gene unclear. The CDR3 length is 14 residues. V lost 5 bases, J lost 2 bases, and 13 bases lay in between. The germline CDR1 and CDR2 sequences are SGHVS and FQNEAQ. The CDR3 loop reads CASSPQDGTYEQYF. The CDR3 coding sequence is TGTGCCAGCAGCCCGCAGGACGGCACCTACGAGCAGTACTTC.

The V and J genes are TRBV27 and TRBJ1-4, with D possibly TRBD1 on 6 matching bases. Trimming left V 4 bases short and J 5 bases short, with 11 bases between. Germline CDR1 is MNHEY and CDR2 is SMNVEV (reference sequence). The CDR3 length is 14 residues. CDR3 loop: CASSYRTANEKLFF. The CDR3 DNA sequence: TGTGCCAGCAGTTACCGGACAGCCAATGAAAAACTGTTTTTT.

This rearrangement joins TRBV15 to TRBJ1-2, with 12 positions matching TRBD1. Germline V CDR1 and CDR2: LNHNV, YYDKDF (reference sequence). CDR3 length: 17 residues. V shed 5 bases, J shed 8 bases, and the junction held 15 bases outside the gene matches. The CDR3 DNA follows: TGTGCCACCAGCGGTACCGGGACAGGGGGCATCCCGCGGGGCTACACCTTC. It translates to CATSGTGTGGIPRGYTF.

This clone was seen just once. This chain links TRBV7-3 with TRBJ2-5; 7 bases are a match to TRBD2. Unmatched junction bases numbered 11, after V lost 5 bases and J lost 5 bases. The CDR3 totals 15 residues. Germline V gene lookup returns CDR1 SGHTA and CDR2 FQGTGA. The CDR3 coding sequence is TGTGCCAGCAGCACTAACCGAGGGACTACCGAGACCCAGTACTTC. Protein sequence: CASSTNRGTTETQYF.

The chain recombines TRBV27 with TRBJ2-3; 8 positions agree with TRBD2. The V gene's germline CDR1 is MNHEY and CDR2 SMNVEV (reference sequence). The CDR3 is 15 residues long. Trimming took 6 bases from V and 0 from J; bases not matched to a gene: 5. Here the CDR3 DNA reads TGTGCCAGCAGGGCGCGGGGGGTAAGCACAGATACGCAGTATTTT. It is translated as CASRARGVSTDTQYF.

As for this clone: The sample has other DNA sequences that encode this CDR3 too. The chain is built from TRBV9 and TRBJ2-3; D might be TRBD1 or TRBD2, each matching 5 bases. CDR3 length: 16 amino acids. Deletions cut 0 bases from V and 0 bases from J, with 11 bases between. Germline CDR1 reads SGDLS; CDR2 reads YYNGEE. This CDR3 is CASSVGWGGSTDTQYF. In DNA, the CDR3 is TGTGCCAGCAGCGTAGGGTGGGGCGGGAGCACAGATACGCAGTATTTT.

The V gene is TRBV7-2, the J gene TRBJ2-5; 9 positions agree with TRBD1. Germline V gene data show CDR1 as SGHTA and CDR2 as FQGNSA. This CDR3 contains 15 residues. Trimming cost V 1 base and J 3 bases; bases outside gene matches: 3. DNA of the CDR3: TGTGCCAGCAGCTTAGTTGGGACAGGGAAAGAGACCCAGTACTTC. Translating it yields CASSLVGTGKETQYF.

The chain couples TRBV19 to TRBJ1-5, with 8 bases that match TRBD1. Germline V gene sequence: CDR1 LNHDA, CDR2 SQIVND (reference sequence). CDR3 length equals 12 residues. V was clipped by 9 bases and J by 7 bases; unmatched bases: 5. The CDR3 DNA reads as TGTGCCAGCAGACAGGGGTGGCAGCCCCAGCATTTT. It yields the protein CASRQGWQPQHF.

The chain joins TRBV6-1 to TRBJ1-4; maybe TRBD1 (6 bases). The CDR3 consists of 15 residues. Trimming shortened V by 1 base and J by 6 bases, and 12 bases separated the two germline ends. CDR1 MNHNS and CDR2 SASEGT come from the germline V gene. The CDR3: CASSEDTGPYEKLFF. CDR3 bases: TGTGCCAGCAGTGAAGACACAGGGCCTTATGAAAAACTGTTTTTT.

The V gene is TRBV5-1, the J gene TRBJ2-3; D unresolved. The germline CDR1 and CDR2 sequences are SGHRS and YFSETQ. The CDR3 covers 13 residues. V shed 0 bases and J shed 13 bases, with 15 bases lying between them. Written as DNA, the CDR3 is TGCGCCAGCAGCTTGGAGTCTCCCTCTCGGAAGTATTTT. Residues: CASSLESPSRKYF.

J is TRBJ1-4 and V is TRBV6-5; D gene uncertain. The CDR3 loop spans 12 amino acids. The germline V gene encodes CDR1 MNHEY and CDR2 SVGAGI. V lost 5 bases and J lost 10, with 11 bases in between. The CDR3: CASSDPLGKLFF. The CDR3, as DNA: TGTGCCAGCAGTGACCCCCTTGGAAAACTGTTTTTT.

The chain employs TRBV5-1 and TRBJ2-1, with 7 bases identical to TRBD2. The length of the CDR3 is 15 residues. V dropped 2 bases and J dropped 2; count of bases not matched to a gene: 4. Germline V lookup: CDR1 SGHRS, CDR2 YFSETQ. CDR3 bases: TGCGCCAGCAGCTTTTCGGGGGGTACCTACAATGAGCAGTTCTTC. This translates into CASSFSGGTYNEQFF.

The table lists this clone with a few counts. V is TRBV6-5 and J is TRBJ2-7; maybe TRBD1 (5 bases). Germline-derived CDR1 and CDR2 are MNHEY and SVGAGI. The CDR3 contains 12 residues. V shed 5 bases and J shed 6 bases, with 11 bases lying between them. The CDR3 protein is CASSVQGTEQYF. As DNA, the CDR3 is TGTGCCAGCAGTGTTCAGGGAACCGAGCAGTACTTC.

This clone was detected a few times. V gene TRBV6-5 combines with J gene TRBJ2-2, with TRBD1 identical over 7 bases. The J segment lost 0 bases and the V segment lost 0 bases, leaving 1 base of the junction unmatched. CDR1 and CDR2 from the germline V gene are MNHEY and SVGAGI. This CDR3 is 16 amino acids long. This CDR3 reads CASSYSGQPNTGELFF. CDR3 DNA: TGTGCCAGCAGTTACTCGGGACAGCCGAACACCGGGGAGCTGTTTTTT.

As DNA, the CDR3 is TGTGCCAGCAGTTACTCGAGGGGGGGAGGTCAGCCCCAGCATTTT. Amino acid sequence: CASSYSRGGGQPQHF. This chain links TRBV6-6 with TRBJ1-5; a weak D match, TRBD1 (6 bases). The germline V gene has CDR1 MNHNY and CDR2 SVGAGI (reference sequence). The CDR3 loop spans 15 amino acids. V was shortened by 0 bases and J by 6 bases, with 12 bases between the two germline ends.

The chain uses TRBV10-3 and TRBJ1-6; the D gene is possibly TRBD1 (6 bases). Trimming took off 9 bases at V and 5 bases at J, with 17 bases between the two ends. CDR1 and CDR2 from the germline V gene are ENHRY and SYGVKD. CDR3 length: 15 residues. The CDR3 coding sequence is TGTGCCATTGGGGACCGGGACAACCATAATTCACCCCTCCACTTT. Its protein is CAIGDRDNHNSPLHF.

This chain uses TRBV4-3 with TRBJ1-5; the D gene is possibly TRBD1 (5 bases). This CDR3 spans 15 amino acids. The germline V gene has CDR1 LGHNA and CDR2 YSLEER. V was clipped by 0 bases and J by 5 bases, with 11 bases between them. The CDR3 loop reads CASSQDGSRDQPQHF. CDR3 bases: TGCGCCAGCAGCCAAGATGGGAGCAGGGATCAGCCCCAGCATTTT.

The chain joins TRBV19 to TRBJ2-3; 11 bases match TRBD2. Germline loops: CDR1 LNHDA, CDR2 SQIVND (reference sequence). V shed 10 bases, J shed 2 bases, and the junction held 8 bases outside the gene matches. This CDR3 comprises 15 residues. The CDR3, as DNA: TGTGCCACCGCATCGGGACTAGCGGACACAGATACGCAGTATTTT. This gives the protein CATASGLADTDTQYF.

This rearrangement joins TRBV7-2 to TRBJ2-1; maybe TRBD2 (5 bases). The V gene's germline CDR1 is SGHTA and CDR2 FQGNSA. The CDR3 runs 15 residues. V was cut by 1 base and J by 7 bases, with 14 bases left in between. The DNA of the CDR3 is TGTGCCAGCAGCTTAGATCGAGATCCGGGGAATGAGCAGTTCTTC. As protein: CASSLDRDPGNEQFF.

This clone occurred a few times. The chain is built from TRBV29-1 and TRBJ2-7; D not resolved. The CDR3 length is 11 residues. Trimming shortened V by 1 base and J by 1 base, and 2 bases separated the two germline ends. CDR1 and CDR2 (germline): SQVTM, ANQGSEA. In DNA, the CDR3 is TGCAGCGTTGAAGTTTCCTACGAGCAGTACTTC. Protein sequence: CSVEVSYEQYF.

This chain connects TRBV6-6 to TRBJ1-3; the D is unclear. This CDR3 is built from 15 residues. V lost 5 bases and J 3 bases, leaving 14 bases between the germline ends. The germline gives CDR1 MNHNY, CDR2 SVGAGI (reference sequence). As DNA, the CDR3 is TGTGCCAGCAGTGACCCCGAAGGGTATGGAAACACCATATATTTT. It specifies CASSDPEGYGNTIYF.

This rearrangement joins TRBV7-9 to TRBJ1-1, with D tentatively TRBD1 (5 bases). CDR1 and CDR2 (germline): SEHNR, FQNEAQ (reference sequence). V was clipped by 0 bases and J by 4 bases, with 12 bases between them. The CDR3 runs 15 residues. Here the CDR3 reads CASSLAGPRGTEAFF. The CDR3 DNA reads as TGTGCCAGCAGCTTAGCGGGGCCAAGGGGCACTGAAGCTTTCTTT.

The V gene is TRBV7-2, the J gene TRBJ2-7; D gene unclear. Germline V CDR1 and CDR2: SGHTA, FQGNSA. This CDR3 region has 11 residues. V dropped 2 bases and J dropped 3 bases, with 2 bases sitting between them. Here the CDR3 reads CASSLIYEQYF. The CDR3 DNA reads as TGTGCCAGCAGCTTAATCTACGAGCAGTACTTC.

The CDR3 DNA sequence: TGTGCCAGCAGCTTAGCATCAGGGACCTCCGCGGGGGGCGAGCAGTACTTC. Amino acid sequence: CASSLASGTSAGGEQYF. This chain links TRBV7-9 with TRBJ2-7, with 8 bases matching TRBD2. CDR1 is SEHNR and CDR2 is FQNEAQ in the germline V gene (reference sequence). Trimming removed 0 bases from V and 6 bases from J; junction bases left unmatched: 13. The CDR3 is 17 amino acids.

The sample holds one count of this clone. V usage is TRBV7-2 and J usage is TRBJ1-5; 8 nucleotides align to TRBD1. The CDR3 spans 15 residues. The germline CDR1 and CDR2 sequences are SGHTA and FQGNSA. The V gene end was trimmed by 5 bases and the J gene end by 2 bases; junction bases not matched to a gene: 5. The CDR3 region is CASSASTGGNQPQHF. CDR3 nucleotide sequence: TGTGCCAGCAGCGCCTCGACAGGGGGCAATCAGCCCCAGCATTTT.

This clone turned up a few times. The chain employs TRBV19 and TRBJ2-5; no reliable D call. Germline CDR1 LNHDA, CDR2 SQIVND (reference sequence). V lost 4 bases and J 5 bases, leaving 11 bases between the germline ends. The CDR3 spans 13 residues. The CDR3 DNA sequence: TGTGCCAGTAGTAGGTCCCTGGAGGAGACCCAGTACTTC. Residues: CASSRSLEETQYF.

The rearrangement links TRBV28 to TRBJ1-2; 7 bases agree with TRBD1. CDR3 size: 11 residues. CDR1 is MDHEN and CDR2 is SYDVKM in the germline V gene. V gave up 11 bases and J gave up 8 bases; unmatched junction bases: 8. Written as DNA, the CDR3 is TGTGCCTCAAAACAGGGGAACGGCTACACCTTC. It yields the protein CASKQGNGYTF.